These 3 T cell receptor beta chains were all obtained from the same sample, sequenced in a study of response to subunit inactivated influenza vaccine. Using its own MiXCR run on the RT-PCR reads, TCRdb lists one record per CDR3 protein. The sample carries 500,000 or so distinct CDR3 sequences, 15% to 20% recorded once. The sample consisted of CD4+ T cells sorted from PBMCs, taken around 2 years after vaccination. The receptor set was obtained from a man aged 45 to 75 who received an inactivated influenza vaccine.

This clonotype was recorded a few times. This chain joins TRBV10-3 and TRBJ2-2; D not certain. The CDR3 sequence is 11 residues long. Trimming removed 4 bases from V and 7 bases from J, with 4 bases in between. Germline CDR1 reads ENHRY; CDR2 reads SYGVKD. CDR3 bases: TGTGCCATCAGTGTTGGCGGGGAGCTGTTTTTT. Translated, it gives CAISVGGELFF.

This clonotype was seen more than once but under ten times. The chain has TRBV11-2 and TRBJ1-1; unclear D gene. This CDR3 comprises 15 residues. Germline V gene lookup returns CDR1 SGHAT and CDR2 FQNNGV. The ends were cut back, 2 bases at V and 7 bases at J, with 17 bases in the middle. The CDR3 reads CASSLWPLGNGEAFF. CDR3 nucleotides: TGTGCCAGCAGCTTATGGCCCCTCGGAAACGGTGAAGCTTTCTTT.

This clonotype has at least ten counts. The chain recombines TRBV7-2 with TRBJ2-1; D is undetermined. This CDR3 contains 15 residues. The germline CDR1 and CDR2 sequences are SGHTA and FQGNSA. Trimming stripped 1 base from V and 5 bases from J, with 12 bases between. This CDR3 reads CASSLEGRRDNEQFF. CDR3 nucleotide sequence: TGTGCCAGCAGCTTAGAAGGGCGGCGAGACAATGAGCAGTTCTTC. Full variable domain (missing parts from reference TRBV7-2 and TRBJ2-1): GAGVSQSPSNKVTEKGKDVELRCDPISGHTALYWYRQSLGQGLEFLIYFQGNSAPDKSGLPSDRFSAERTGGSVSTLTIQRTQQEDSAVYLCASSLEGRRDNEQFFGPGTRLTVL.